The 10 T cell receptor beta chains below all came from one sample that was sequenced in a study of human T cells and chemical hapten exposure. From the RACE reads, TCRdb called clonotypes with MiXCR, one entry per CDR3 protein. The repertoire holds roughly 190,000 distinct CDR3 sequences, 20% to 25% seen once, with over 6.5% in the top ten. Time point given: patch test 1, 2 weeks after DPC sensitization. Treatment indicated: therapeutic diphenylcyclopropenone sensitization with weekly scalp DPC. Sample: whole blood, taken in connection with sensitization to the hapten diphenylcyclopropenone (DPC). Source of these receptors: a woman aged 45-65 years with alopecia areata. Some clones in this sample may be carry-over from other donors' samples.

The CDR3 DNA is TGTGCCACCAGTTCCGCACGGAGCAATCAGCCCCAGCATTTT. This translates into CATSSARSNQPQHF. V and J are TRBV24-1 and TRBJ1-5; no reliable D call. In germline, CDR1 is KGHDR, CDR2 SFDVKD. The CDR3 consists of 14 residues. Between the trimmed V and J ends, which lost 6 bases and 1 base, there was a span of 9 bases.

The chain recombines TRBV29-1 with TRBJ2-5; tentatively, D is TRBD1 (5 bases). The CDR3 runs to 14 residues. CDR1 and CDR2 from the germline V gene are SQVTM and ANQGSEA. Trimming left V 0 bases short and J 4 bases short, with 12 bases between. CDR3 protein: CSVEDGASLETQYF. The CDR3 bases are TGCAGCGTTGAAGATGGGGCCAGCCTAGAGACCCAGTACTTC.

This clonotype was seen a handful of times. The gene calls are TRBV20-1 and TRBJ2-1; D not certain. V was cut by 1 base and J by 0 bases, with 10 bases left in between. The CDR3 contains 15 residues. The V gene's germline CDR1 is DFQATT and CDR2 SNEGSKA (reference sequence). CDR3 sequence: CSARVVATSYNEQFF. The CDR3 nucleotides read TGCAGTGCTAGAGTAGTAGCTACCTCCTACAATGAGCAGTTCTTC.

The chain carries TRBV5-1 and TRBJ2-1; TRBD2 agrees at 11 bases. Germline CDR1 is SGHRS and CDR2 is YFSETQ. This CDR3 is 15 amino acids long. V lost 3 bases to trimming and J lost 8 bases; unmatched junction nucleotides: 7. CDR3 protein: CASSSLAGAGDEQFF. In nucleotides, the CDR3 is TGCGCCAGCAGCTCACTAGCGGGAGCCGGCGATGAGCAGTTCTTC.

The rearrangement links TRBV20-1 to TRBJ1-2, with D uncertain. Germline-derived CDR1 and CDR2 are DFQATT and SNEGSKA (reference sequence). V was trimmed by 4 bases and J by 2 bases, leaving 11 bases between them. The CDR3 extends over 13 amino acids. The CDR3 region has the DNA TGCAGTGCTACTACGGACGGGAACTATGGCTACACCTTC. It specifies CSATTDGNYGYTF.

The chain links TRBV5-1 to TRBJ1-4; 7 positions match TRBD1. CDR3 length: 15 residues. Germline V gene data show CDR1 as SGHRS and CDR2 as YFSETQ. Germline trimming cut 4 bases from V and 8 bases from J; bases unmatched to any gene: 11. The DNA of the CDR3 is TGCGCCAGCAGCAGGTTTGGGACAGACTTGGAAAAACTGTTTTTT. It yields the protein CASSRFGTDLEKLFF.

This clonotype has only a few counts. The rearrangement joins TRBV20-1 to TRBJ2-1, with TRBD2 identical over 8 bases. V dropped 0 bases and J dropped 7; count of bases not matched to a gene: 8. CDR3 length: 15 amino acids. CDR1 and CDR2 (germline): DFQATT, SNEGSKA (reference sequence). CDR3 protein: CSARDRLAYGNEQFF. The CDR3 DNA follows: TGCAGTGCTAGAGATCGACTAGCGTATGGGAATGAGCAGTTCTTC.

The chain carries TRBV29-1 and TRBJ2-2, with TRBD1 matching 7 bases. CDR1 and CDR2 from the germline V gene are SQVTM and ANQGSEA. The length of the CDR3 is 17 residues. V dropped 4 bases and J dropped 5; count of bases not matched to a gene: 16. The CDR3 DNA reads TGCAGCGTTGGTTCCACACCGGGACAGACCCTAACCGGGGAGCTGTTTTTT. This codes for CSVGSTPGQTLTGELFF.

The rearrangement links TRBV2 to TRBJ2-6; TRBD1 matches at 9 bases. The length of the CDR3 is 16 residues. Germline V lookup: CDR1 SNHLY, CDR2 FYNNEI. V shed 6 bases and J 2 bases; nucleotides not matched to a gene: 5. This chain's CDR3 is CASRTGTGTGANVLTF. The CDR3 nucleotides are TGTGCCAGCAGAACCGGGACAGGGACTGGGGCCAACGTCCTGACTTTC.

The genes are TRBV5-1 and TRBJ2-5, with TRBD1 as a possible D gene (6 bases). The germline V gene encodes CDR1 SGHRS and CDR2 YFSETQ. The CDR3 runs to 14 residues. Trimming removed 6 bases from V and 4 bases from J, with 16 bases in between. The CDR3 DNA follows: TGCGCCAGCACCTCTGGACCAGGGGCAGAGACCCAGTACTTC. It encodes CASTSGPGAETQYF. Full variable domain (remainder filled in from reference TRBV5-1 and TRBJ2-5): KAGVTQTPRYLIKTRGQQVTLSCSPISGHRSVSWYQQTPGQGLQFLFEYFSETQRNKGNFPGRFSGRQFSNSRSEMNVSTLELGDSALYLCASTSGPGAETQYFGPGTRLLVL.